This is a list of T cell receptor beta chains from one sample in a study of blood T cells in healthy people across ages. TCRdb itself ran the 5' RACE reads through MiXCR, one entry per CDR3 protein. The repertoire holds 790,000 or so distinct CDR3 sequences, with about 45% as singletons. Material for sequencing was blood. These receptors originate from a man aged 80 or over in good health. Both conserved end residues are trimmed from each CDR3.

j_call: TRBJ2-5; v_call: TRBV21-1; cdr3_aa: ATGKQGRYQETQY
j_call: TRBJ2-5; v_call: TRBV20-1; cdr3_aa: SAASQGGETQY
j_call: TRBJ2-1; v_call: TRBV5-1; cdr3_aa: ASGTSGSIYEQF
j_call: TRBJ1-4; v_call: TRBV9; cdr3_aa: ASSEGGNREKLF
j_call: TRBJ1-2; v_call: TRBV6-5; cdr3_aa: ASSFNSNYGYT
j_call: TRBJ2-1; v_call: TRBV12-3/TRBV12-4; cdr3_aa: ASSLGTSGLWVHEQF
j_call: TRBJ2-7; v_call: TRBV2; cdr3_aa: ASSPRGSDYEQY
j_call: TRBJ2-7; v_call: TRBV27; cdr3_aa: ASSHLAGLAAYEQY
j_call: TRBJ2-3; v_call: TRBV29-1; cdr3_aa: STSKGEEADTQY
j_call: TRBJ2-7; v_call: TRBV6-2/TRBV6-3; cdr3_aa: ASSYSRTGGTYEQY
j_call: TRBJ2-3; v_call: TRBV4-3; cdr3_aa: ASSQGWTGFTDTQY
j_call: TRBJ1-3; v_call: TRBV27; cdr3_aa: ASSPYNGNTIY
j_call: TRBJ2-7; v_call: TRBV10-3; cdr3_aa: AISVGQPYEQY
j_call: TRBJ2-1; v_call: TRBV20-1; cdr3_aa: SAPGYNEQF
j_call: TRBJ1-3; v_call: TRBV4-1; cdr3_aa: ASSQTRDSRNAYSGNTIY
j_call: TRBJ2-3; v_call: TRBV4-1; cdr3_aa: ASSQVARVDTQY
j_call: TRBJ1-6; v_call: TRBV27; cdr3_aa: ASSFGQGAPLH
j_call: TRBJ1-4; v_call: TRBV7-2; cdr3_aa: ASSVNIANEKLF
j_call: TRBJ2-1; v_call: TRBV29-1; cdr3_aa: SVEETSGVFSYNEQF
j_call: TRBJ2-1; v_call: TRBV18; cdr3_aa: ASSPRTSGRLDEQF
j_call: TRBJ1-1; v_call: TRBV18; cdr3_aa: ASSPRTGESTEAF
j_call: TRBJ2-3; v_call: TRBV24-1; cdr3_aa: ATSEGHGIAHTQY
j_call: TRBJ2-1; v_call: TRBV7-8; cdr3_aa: ASSLDWTADNEQF
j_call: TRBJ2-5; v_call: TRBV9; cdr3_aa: ASSATSGRAWETQY
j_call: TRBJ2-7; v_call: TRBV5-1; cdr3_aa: ASRLGTSDSYEQY
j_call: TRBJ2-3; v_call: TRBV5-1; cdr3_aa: ASSLWTSTDTQY
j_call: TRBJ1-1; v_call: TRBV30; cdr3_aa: AWSVMQGLNTEAF
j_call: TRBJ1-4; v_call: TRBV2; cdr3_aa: ASNAPGQGATNEKLF
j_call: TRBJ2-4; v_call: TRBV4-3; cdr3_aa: ASSQDLGPGKNIQY
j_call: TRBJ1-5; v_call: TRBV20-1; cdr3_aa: SARSHSNQPQH
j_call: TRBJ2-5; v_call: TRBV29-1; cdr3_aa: SVDLTSANYNEQY
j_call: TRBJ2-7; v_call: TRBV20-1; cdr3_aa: SAGDSGQGYEQY
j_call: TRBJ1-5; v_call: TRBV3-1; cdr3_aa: ASSQGQGLQPQH
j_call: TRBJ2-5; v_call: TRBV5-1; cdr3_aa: ASSLSKDQETQY
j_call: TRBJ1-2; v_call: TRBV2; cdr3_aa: ASSEGQYGYT
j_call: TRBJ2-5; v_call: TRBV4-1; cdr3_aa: ASSQVAGGLVTQY
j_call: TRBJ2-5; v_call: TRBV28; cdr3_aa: ASALKRETQY
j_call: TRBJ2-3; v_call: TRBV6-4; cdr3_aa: ASSDQGRQAQY
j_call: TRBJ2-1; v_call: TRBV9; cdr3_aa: VSSKQTLAANEQF
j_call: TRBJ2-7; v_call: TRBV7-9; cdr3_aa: ASSPRTSGTGEQY
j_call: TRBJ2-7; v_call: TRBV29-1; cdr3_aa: SVGVAEQEQY
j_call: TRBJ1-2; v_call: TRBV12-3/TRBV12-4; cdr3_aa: ASSPSRGAGGYT
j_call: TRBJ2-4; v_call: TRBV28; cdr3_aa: ASSVRGGPKNIQY
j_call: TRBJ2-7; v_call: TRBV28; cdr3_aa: ASSTYYEQY
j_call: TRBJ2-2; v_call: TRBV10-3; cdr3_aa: AISEGRDTGELF
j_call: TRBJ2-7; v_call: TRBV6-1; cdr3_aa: ASVTGGLYEQY
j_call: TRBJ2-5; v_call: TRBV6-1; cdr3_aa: AATRAEQETQY
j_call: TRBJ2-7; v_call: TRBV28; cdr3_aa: ASRTGTGLGEQY
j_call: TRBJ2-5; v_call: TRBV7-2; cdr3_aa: ASGDRQETQY
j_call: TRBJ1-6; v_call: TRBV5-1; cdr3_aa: ASSQGQGARNSPLH
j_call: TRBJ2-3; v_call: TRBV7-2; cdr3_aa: ASSTRTSGGTDTQY
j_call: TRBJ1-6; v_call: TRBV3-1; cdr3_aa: ASSTGTGDGSPLH
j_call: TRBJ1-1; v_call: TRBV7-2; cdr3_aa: ASSWTGTGNTEAF
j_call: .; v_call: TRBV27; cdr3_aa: ASSSVSLTGGETQY
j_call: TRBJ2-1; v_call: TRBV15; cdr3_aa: ATSRETGNEQF
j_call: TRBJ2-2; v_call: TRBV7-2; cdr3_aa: ASSSRDRGLAGELF
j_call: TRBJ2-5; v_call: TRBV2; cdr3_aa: TSSAQRANLEQY
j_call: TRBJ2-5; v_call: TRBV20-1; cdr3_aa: SASWREGTANEQY
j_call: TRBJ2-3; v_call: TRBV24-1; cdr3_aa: ATSDLTSGRSAFADTQY